The rows below give T cell receptor beta chains drawn from one sample of a study of control samples from healthy donors and cancer patients. Repertoires were generated with immunoSEQ multiplex PCR, while TCRdb's copy carries only in-frame clones and drops some. The repertoire holds about 120,000 clones, roughly 90% seen once, with approximately 39% in the top ten. Specimen: blood. These receptors were taken from a man between 45 and 60 years old in good health. The CDR3 runs from the conserved cysteine through the conserved F or W. A D gene is named only where the DNA matches it firmly. Clone size is not always given. Where it is, it says once, few, many or a class for expanded clones.

clone_size: -
d_call: -
j_call: TRBJ1-1
v_call: TRBV10-3
cdr3_nt: TGTGCCATCAGTGAGGGGGGACATGAGAACACTGAAGCTTTCTTT
cdr3_aa: CAISEGGHENTEAFF

clone_size: -
d_call: TRBD1
j_call: TRBJ1-2
v_call: TRBV7-9
cdr3_nt: TGTGCCAGCAGTCCATCCCCCGGGACAGGGGGAAATGGCTACACCTTC
cdr3_aa: CASSPSPGTGGNGYTF

clone_size: -
d_call: -
j_call: TRBJ1-4
v_call: TRBV7-2
cdr3_nt: TGTGCCAGCAGCTTGCAGAAAGACGCTAATGAAAAACTGTTTTTT
cdr3_aa: CASSLQKDANEKLFF

clone_size: -
d_call: TRBD1
j_call: TRBJ1-1
v_call: TRBV7-8
cdr3_nt: TGTGCCAGCAGCTTAACAGGGGTCACTGAAGCTTTCTTT
cdr3_aa: CASSLTGVTEAFF

clone_size: once
d_call: -
j_call: TRBJ2-3
v_call: TRBV5-1
cdr3_nt: TGCGCCAGCAGCTTCGCAGATCTTAGCGGCTCAGATACGCAGTATTTT
cdr3_aa: CASSFADLSGSDTQYF

clone_size: once
d_call: TRBD2
j_call: TRBJ2-3
v_call: TRBV2
cdr3_nt: TGTGCCAGCAGTGAAGCCGGACTAGCGGGGATGAGCACAGATACGCAGTATTTT
cdr3_aa: CASSEAGLAGMSTDTQYF

clone_size: -
d_call: TRBD1
j_call: TRBJ1-1
v_call: TRBV7-9
cdr3_nt: TGTGCCAGCAGCTTGCGGGACAGGGGTTCAACTGAAGCTTTCTTT
cdr3_aa: CASSLRDRGSTEAFF

clone_size: -
d_call: TRBD2
j_call: TRBJ2-5
v_call: TRBV6-6
cdr3_nt: TGTGCCAGCAAGCGGGGTATAGGGGAGACCCAGTACTTC
cdr3_aa: CASKRGIGETQYF

clone_size: -
d_call: TRBD1
j_call: TRBJ2-1
v_call: TRBV3-1/TRBV3-2
cdr3_nt: TGTGCCAGCAGCCGAGGGACCGGGACAGGGTACAATGAGCAGTTCTTC
cdr3_aa: CASSRGTGTGYNEQFF

clone_size: -
d_call: TRBD1
j_call: TRBJ2-7
v_call: TRBV9
cdr3_nt: TGTGCCAGCAGCTCTAGGCCGCGGACAGGGGGGGACGAGCAGTACTTC
cdr3_aa: CASSSRPRTGGDEQYF

clone_size: -
d_call: TRBD2
j_call: TRBJ2-5
v_call: TRBV5-4
cdr3_nt: TGTGCCAGCAGCTTGGGACTAGCGGGGGCGGCCCCAGAGACCCAGTACTTC
cdr3_aa: CASSLGLAGAAPETQYF

clone_size: -
d_call: TRBD1
j_call: TRBJ1-1
v_call: TRBV5-1
cdr3_nt: TGCGCCAGCAGCGCCCAGGGGGGGGCCACTGAAGCTTTCTTT
cdr3_aa: CASSAQGGATEAFF

clone_size: -
d_call: TRBD1
j_call: TRBJ1-2
v_call: TRBV9
cdr3_nt: TGTGCCAGCAGCGTAGGGGACAGCCCTAACTATGGCTACACCTTC
cdr3_aa: CASSVGDSPNYGYTF

clone_size: -
d_call: -
j_call: TRBJ2-6
v_call: TRBV4-3
cdr3_nt: TGCGCCAGCAGCCAACAGGAAGAGTACTCTGGGGCCAACGTCCTGACTTTC
cdr3_aa: CASSQQEEYSGANVLTF

clone_size: -
d_call: TRBD1
j_call: TRBJ1-5
v_call: TRBV19
cdr3_nt: TGTGCCAGTAGTATAGAGAACAGGGGGGCGAATCAGCCCCAGCATTTT
cdr3_aa: CASSIENRGANQPQHF

clone_size: -
d_call: -
j_call: TRBJ2-2
v_call: TRBV18
cdr3_nt: TGTGCCAGCTCACCATTGTCTGCAGGGGTCAACACCGGGGAGCTGTTTTTT
cdr3_aa: CASSPLSAGVNTGELFF

clone_size: -
d_call: TRBD1
j_call: TRBJ1-2
v_call: TRBV3-1/TRBV3-2
cdr3_nt: TGTGCCAGCAGCCAAGATCGAGGGGGCGGTGGCTACACCTTC
cdr3_aa: CASSQDRGGGGYTF

clone_size: -
d_call: -
j_call: TRBJ1-1
v_call: TRBV20-1
cdr3_nt: TGCAGTGCTCCCAGGGTCCCTGAAGCTTTCTTT
cdr3_aa: CSAPRVPEAFF

clone_size: once
d_call: -
j_call: TRBJ1-2
v_call: TRBV6-5
cdr3_nt: TGTGCCAGCAGTTACTCGAGGGGCAGGGTTGAGGGCTACACCTTC
cdr3_aa: CASSYSRGRVEGYTF

clone_size: -
d_call: -
j_call: TRBJ1-1
v_call: TRBV27
cdr3_nt: TGTGCCAGCACCTGGAACTACGGGAACACTGAAGCTTTCTTT
cdr3_aa: CASTWNYGNTEAFF

clone_size: -
d_call: -
j_call: TRBJ2-3
v_call: TRBV9
cdr3_nt: TGTGCCAGCAGCGTAGCTACGGTAGCGGATACGCAGTATTTT
cdr3_aa: CASSVATVADTQYF

clone_size: -
d_call: -
j_call: TRBJ2-2
v_call: TRBV4-1
cdr3_nt: TGCGCCAGCAGCCAAGTCTCCAGGGCCGCTGGGGAGCTGTTTTTT
cdr3_aa: CASSQVSRAAGELFF

clone_size: -
d_call: TRBD1
j_call: TRBJ2-1
v_call: TRBV5-4
cdr3_nt: TGTGCCAGCAGCTCAGGGACAGGTTTGACCTACAATGAGCAGTTCTTC
cdr3_aa: CASSSGTGLTYNEQFF

clone_size: -
d_call: TRBD2
j_call: TRBJ2-3
v_call: TRBV6-2/TRBV6-3
cdr3_nt: TGTGCCAGCAGCTCCCCCCGGGACTATCAGGTCAGGGATACGCAGTATTTT
cdr3_aa: CASSSPRDYQVRDTQYF

clone_size: -
d_call: -
j_call: TRBJ2-3
v_call: TRBV7-2
cdr3_nt: TGTGCCAGCAGCTCCCAGAGCACAGATACGCAGTATTTT
cdr3_aa: CASSSQSTDTQYF

clone_size: -
d_call: -
j_call: TRBJ1-1
v_call: TRBV2
cdr3_nt: TGTGCCAGTCCTCGGGGGGAAAGGGTTGAAGCTTTCTTT
cdr3_aa: CASPRGERVEAFF

clone_size: -
d_call: -
j_call: TRBJ2-2
v_call: TRBV7-9
cdr3_nt: TGTGCCAGCAGCTTAGAAATTTCGCAAACCGGGGAGCTGTTTTTT
cdr3_aa: CASSLEISQTGELFF

clone_size: -
d_call: TRBD1
j_call: TRBJ1-1
v_call: TRBV24-1
cdr3_nt: TGTGCCACCAGTGTCCGGACAGGGGGCCTAAACACTGAAGCTTTCTTT
cdr3_aa: CATSVRTGGLNTEAFF

clone_size: -
d_call: -
j_call: TRBJ1-5
v_call: TRBV27
cdr3_nt: TGTGCCAGCAGTTACGGGACCTCTCAGCCCCAGCATTTT
cdr3_aa: CASSYGTSQPQHF